This entry concerns a single T cell receptor beta chain. What it recognizes is unknown. Some clones are missing from TCRdb's copy, which holds only in-frame ones; the method was immunoSEQ multiplex PCR. The sample consists of around 150,000 clones, over 80% of them appearing once. These data belong to a study of cytomegalovirus exposure and HLA in healthy donors. Notes on the study in general: The tendency of first-cohort TCR clusters to co-occur in the roughly 120 validation repertoires was identified by a subsequent analysis. It was 150 to 200 TCR beta chains that were listed as cytomegalovirus-associated.

This clonotype originated in a man under 40 in good health and CMV-seropositive. The material sequenced was PBMCs.

The DNA of the CDR3 is TGTGCCAGCAGCCAGGGGGGACAGAGATTCGGCTCTGGAAACACCATATATTTT. As protein: CASSQGGQRFGSGNTIYF. This chain connects TRBV4-2 to TRBJ1-3; the match to TRBD1 covers 7 bases. This CDR3 spans 18 amino acids. The J segment lost 0 bases and the V segment lost 3 bases, leaving 11 bases of the junction unmatched. In germline, CDR1 is LGHNA, CDR2 YNFKEQ.